Listed below are T cell receptor beta chains from one sample, sequenced in a study of graft-versus-host responses after intestinal transplantation. Some clones are missing from TCRdb's copy, which holds only in-frame ones; the method was immunoSEQ multiplex PCR. The table has 90,000 to 95,000 clones, roughly nine tenths seen once. These receptors' antigens are unknown. Here the sequenced sample was unstimulated CD8+ T cells sorted from spleen or lymph node cells, taken before intestinal transplant. The receptors were sampled from a human donor who received an intestinal transplant. The CDR3 runs from the conserved cysteine through the conserved F or W. The D gene is left open where the match is weak. For some rows the clone size is stated as once, few or many, or as a class when expanded; others skip it.

>TRBV27|TRBJ2-1|15|TRBD1|.
CASRIDRGTNNEQFF
TGTGCCAGCAGGATAGACAGGGGGACCAACAATGAGCAGTTCTTC
>TRBV5-6|TRBJ1-2|16|.|.
CASSLWGQAVGYGYTF
TGTGCCAGCAGCTTGTGGGGACAAGCCGTGGGCTATGGCTACACCTTC
>TRBV5-4|TRBJ1-2|13|TRBD1|.
CASRDRELDGYTF
TGTGCCAGCAGAGACAGGGAATTAGATGGCTACACCTTC
>TRBV7-9|TRBJ2-5|14|TRBD2|.
CASSLAGGRETQYF
TGTGCCAGCAGCTTGGCGGGAGGGCGGGAGACCCAGTACTTC
>TRBV2|TRBJ2-7|14|TRBD2|once
CASNGLAGVYEQYF
TGTGCCAGCAACGGACTAGCGGGAGTCTACGAGCAGTACTTC
>TRBV27|TRBJ2-2|14|.|.
CASSLYRDTGELFF
TGTGCCAGCAGTTTATACAGGGACACCGGGGAGCTGTTTTTT
>TRBV30|TRBJ2-7|13|.|.
CAWSPGFSYEQYF
TGTGCCTGGAGCCCCGGGTTCTCCTACGAGCAGTACTTC
>TRBV27|TRBJ2-1|16|.|.
CASSLSQRSVYNEQFF
TGTGCCAGCAGTTTATCACAGCGGTCAGTCTACAATGAGCAGTTCTTC
>TRBV28|TRBJ2-5|11|.|.
CASRSPGTQYF
TGTGCCAGCAGATCCCCAGGAACCCAGTACTTC
>TRBV5-1|TRBJ2-1|14|.|.
CASSLSSGYNEQFF
TGCGCCAGCAGCTTGTCTTCAGGATACAATGAGCAGTTCTTC
>TRBV28|TRBJ2-7|13|TRBD2|few
CASRWRGSYEQYF
TGTGCCAGCCGATGGCGGGGGTCCTACGAGCAGTACTTC
>TRBV28|TRBJ2-7|13|TRBD1|.
CASTPGTAYKQYF
TGTGCCAGCACCCCCGGGACAGCTTACAAGCAGTACTTC
>TRBV5-1|TRBJ1-2|15|.|.
CASSLGRGGLEGYTF
TGCGCCAGCAGCTTGGGGCGGGGGGGCTTGGAAGGCTACACCTTC
>TRBV25-1|TRBJ1-2|13|.|.
CASSESRGYGYTF
TGTGCCAGCAGTGAATCCCGGGGGTACGGCTACACCTTC
>TRBV5-4|TRBJ2-1|18|TRBD2|.
CASSLDHILAGPYNEQFF
TGTGCCAGCAGCTTAGACCACATCCTAGCGGGGCCCTACAATGAGCAGTTCTTC
>TRBV2|TRBJ2-3|16|TRBD2|.
CAYLPLREGLADTQYF
TGTGCCTATCTGCCTTTGAGGGAGGGCCTCGCAGATACGCAGTATTTT
>TRBV4-1|TRBJ1-5|12|.|few
CASSQRGQPQHF
TGCGCCAGCAGCCAGAGGGGGCAGCCCCAGCATTTT
>TRBV6-1|TRBJ1-5|14|TRBD1|.
CASNERRGHQPQHF
TGTGCCAGCAATGAGAGGAGGGGGCATCAGCCCCAGCATTTT
>TRBV5-4|TRBJ1-3|14|.|.
CASSQQGGGNTIYF
TGTGCCAGCAGCCAACAGGGTGGTGGAAACACCATATATTTT
>TRBV19|TRBJ1-2|15|.|.
CASSVQGGRNYGYTF
TGTGCCAGTAGTGTTCAAGGGGGTAGGAACTATGGCTACACCTTC
>TRBV27|TRBJ2-3|15|.|.
CASSQLPFSTDTQYF
TGTGCCAGCTCCCAGTTACCCTTTAGCACAGATACGCAGTATTTT
>TRBV28|TRBJ2-7|14|TRBD2|.
CASGDPGLAYEQYF
TGTGCCAGCGGGGATCCGGGACTAGCATACGAGCAGTACTTC